One and the same sample provided the 12 T cell receptor beta chains below, sequenced in a study of cytomegalovirus exposure and HLA in healthy donors. PCR involved 60 Vbeta and 13 Jbeta primers. Sequencing was performed with immunoSEQ multiplex PCR; in TCRdb, only in-frame clones are kept and a portion is missing. The data show roughly 200,000 clones, around four fifths seen once. Sequencing was carried out using PBMCs. The receptors derive from a woman aged 55-70 years in good health and CMV-seropositive.

The count of this clone is one. The V and J genes are TRBV10-3 and TRBJ2-1; 10 positions agree with TRBD2. After removal of 9 bases from V and 7 bases from J, the junction contained 18 bases not matched to a gene. The CDR3 runs to 17 residues. Germline loops: CDR1 ENHRY, CDR2 SYGVKD. The CDR3 DNA reads TGTGCCATTGCCCAAAATAAAGCGGGAGGGCTCCAAAATGAGCAGTTCTTC. Its translation: CAIAQNKAGGLQNEQFF.

The chain links TRBV5-4 to TRBJ1-1; 8 bases map to TRBD1. The CDR3 spans 16 residues. With 3 bases clipped from V and 1 base from J, the junction kept 8 bases outside the gene matches. Germline V gene lookup returns CDR1 SGHNT and CDR2 YYREEE (reference sequence). The CDR3 nucleotides are TGTGCCAGCAGCTCGCCGGGACAGGAAACGAACACTGAAGCTTTCTTT. This sequence encodes CASSSPGQETNTEAFF.

This chain joins TRBV7-6 and TRBJ1-2, with 8 bases lining up with TRBD1. CDR3 length equals 16 residues. Germline CDR1 reads SGHVS; CDR2 reads FNYEAQ. V dropped 1 base and J dropped 1; count of bases not matched to a gene: 5. The CDR3 is CASSLGQGLNNYGYTF. The CDR3 region has the DNA TGTGCCAGCAGCTTAGGACAGGGGCTTAATAACTATGGCTACACCTTC.

The V call is TRBV27, the J call TRBJ2-5, with 8 positions matching TRBD1. The end of the DNA aligns better with TRBJ2-7, so the J call may be wrong. The CDR3 is made up of 16 amino acids. Germline CDR1 and CDR2: MNHEY and SMNVEV (reference sequence). As DNA, the CDR3 is TGTGCCAGCAGTTCCTACCCCGGGACAGGCCCCTACGAGCAGTACTTC. This gives the protein CASSSYPGTGPYEQYF.

The chain uses TRBV5-1 and TRBJ1-4; possible D gene TRBD1, 5 bases. From germline, CDR1 is SGHRS and CDR2 YFSETQ. The CDR3 totals 15 residues. Trimming took 2 bases from V and 3 from J, leaving 11 bases between them. The CDR3 here is CASSFGGAANEKLFF. The CDR3 nucleotides are TGCGCCAGCAGCTTCGGAGGGGCGGCTAATGAAAAACTGTTTTTT. The full variable domain, in which reference TRBV5-1 and TRBJ1-4 provide the parts outside the CDR3, is KAGVTQTPRYLIKTRGQQVTLSCSPISGHRSVSWYQQTPGQGLQFLFEYFSETQRNKGNFPGRFSGRQFSNSRSEMNVSTLELGDSALYLCASSFGGAANEKLFFGSGTQLSVL.

The chain employs TRBV28 and TRBJ2-2; D possibly corresponds to TRBD1 (6 bases). The CDR3 loop spans 15 amino acids. CDR1 is MDHEN, CDR2 SYDVKM, per germline. Trimming removed 3 bases at V and 7 bases at J, with 15 bases between. Written as DNA, the CDR3 is TGTGCCAGCAGTTTCCAGGGGCGCTTAAGCGGGGAGCTGTTTTTT. Translated: CASSFQGRLSGELFF. The full variable domain, rest sourced from reference TRBV28 and TRBJ2-2, is DVKVTQSSRYLVKRTGEKVFLECVQDMDHENMFWYRQDPGLGLRLIYFSYDVKMKEKGDIPEGYSVSREKKERFSLILESASTNQTSMYLCASSFQGRLSGELFFGEGSRLTVL.

The chain combines TRBV11-3 with TRBJ1-3; TRBD1 might be the D (5 bases). V was pared by 5 bases and J by 3 bases, with 11 bases between. Per the germline V gene, CDR1 is SGHNT and CDR2 is YENEEA. This CDR3 contains 14 residues. Here the CDR3 reads CASSRGLDGNTIYF. CDR3 DNA: TGTGCCAGCAGCCGGGGGTTGGATGGAAACACCATATATTTT.

In regard to this clone: Because it lacks the conserved phenylalanine or tryptophan at the end, this CDR3 is likely a read error. The DNA is omitted, as the CDR3 cannot be located on it reliably, and the CDR3 follows TCRdb's listing. This rearrangement joins TRBV12-1 to TRBJ2-3; the table's D gene call, TRBD2, was not cross checked with the DNA. TRBV12-1 is labeled a pseudogene. The CDR3 is made up of 9 amino acids, end residues included. The CDR3 reads CASSPRGGP.

CDR3 sequence: CASSVFRGEQFF. Written as DNA, the CDR3 is TGTGCCAGCAGTGTCTTCCGGGGTGAGCAGTTCTTC. V usage is TRBV2 and J usage is TRBJ2-1; a possible D gene is TRBD2 (5 bases). The CDR3 spans 12 residues. Germline V gene sequence: CDR1 SNHLY, CDR2 FYNNEI. Trimming took 4 bases from V and 9 from J, leaving 10 bases between them.

This chain connects TRBV5-4 to TRBJ1-4; no clear D gene. Germline V lookup: CDR1 SGHNT, CDR2 YYREEE (reference sequence). CDR3 length: 15 residues. V was pared by 3 bases and J by 4 bases, with 13 bases between. CDR3 nucleotides: TGTGCCAGCAGCTCCCTTAAAGGCGGTAATGAAAAACTGTTTTTT. Its protein is CASSSLKGGNEKLFF.

J is TRBJ2-5 and V is TRBV5-4; 11 bases align to TRBD2. The junction had 13 bases not matched to a gene; V was cut back by 0 bases and J by 6 bases. The CDR3 has 18 residues. CDR1 is SGHNT and CDR2 is YYREEE in the germline V gene (reference sequence). DNA for the CDR3: TGTGCCAGCAGCTTGGGAGGTGTAGCGGGAGGGCCAGGGAAGACCCAGTACTTC. This gives the protein CASSLGGVAGGPGKTQYF.

This clone has just a few counts. V is TRBV2 and J is TRBJ1-5, with D tentatively TRBD1 (6 bases). CDR1 and CDR2 (germline): SNHLY, FYNNEI. The V end lost 4 bases, the J end lost 4 bases, and 14 bases lay between the germline ends. The CDR3 extends over 15 amino acids. CDR3 nucleotide sequence: TGTGCCAGCAGTGGAGGGGGGGGTGGGAATCAGCCCCAGCATTTT. It is translated as CASSGGGGGNQPQHF.